Below, 6 T cell receptor beta chains from the same sample are listed, as sequenced in a study of T cells in Graves' hyperthyroidism and ophthalmopathy. Regions amplified from RNA transcripts were the TCR beta CDR3 regions. A set of HTBI primers served as the primers for a first-round RT-PCR of the TCR CDR3. TCRdb reprocessed the multiplex PCR reads via MiXCR and lists one record per CDR3 protein. The sample includes about 550,000 distinct CDR3 sequences, more than 20% seen only once; the top ten take approximately 26%. Material for sequencing was blood. All receptors come from a young man with Graves' hyperthyroidism.

This clonotype was counted ten times or more. V is TRBV30 and J is TRBJ2-7; D may be TRBD2 (5 bases). Germline assignment: CDR1 GTSNPN and CDR2 SVGIG (reference sequence). The CDR3 covers 15 residues. Trimming cost V 0 bases and J 1 base, with 13 bases left between them. The DNA for the CDR3 is TGTGCCTGGAGTGTTCTCCGGGATAATTCCTACGAGCAGTACTTC. It is translated as CAWSVLRDNSYEQYF.

This clonotype was counted a few times. The CDR3 carries no conserved terminal phenylalanine or tryptophan, so it likely arises from a read error. The chain has TRBV7-6 and TRBJ1-1; D perhaps matches TRBD1 (5 bases). There are 16 residues in the CDR3. Germline lookup yields CDR1 SGHVS and CDR2 FNYEAQ. Trimming removed 3 bases from V and 5 bases from J, with 19 bases in between. The CDR3 region is CASSFPSKAGSTEAFV. CDR3 nucleotides: TGTGCCAGCAGCTTCCCCTCAAAAGCAGGGAGTACTGAAGCTTTCGTT.

Ten or more counts support this clonotype. V usage is TRBV6-5 and J usage is TRBJ2-5, with D possibly matching TRBD2 (6 bases). Looked up from germline, CDR1 is MNHEY and CDR2 is SVGAGI. The V end was cut by 7 bases, the J end by 3 bases, with 18 bases between. The CDR3 runs 15 residues. As DNA, the CDR3 is TGTGCCAGCACAACGGCAGGAGGGCCGAAAGAGACCCAGTACTTC. It yields the protein CASTTAGGPKETQYF.

This clonotype was recorded at least ten times. The V and J genes are TRBV28 and TRBJ1-1, with unresolved D. This CDR3 spans 18 amino acids. CDR1 and CDR2 from the germline V gene are MDHEN and SYDVKM. Trimming took 3 bases from V and 1 from J, leaving 21 bases between them. CDR3 sequence reads: CASSFGVWRRRRNTEAFF. As DNA, the CDR3 is TGTGCCAGCAGTTTCGGCGTGTGGAGGCGTCGAAGGAACACTGAAGCTTTCTTT.

This clonotype was observed many times. CDR3: CASSLWEQGFPEAFF. The DNA of the CDR3 is TGTGCCAGCAGCTTATGGGAGCAGGGGTTCCCTGAAGCTTTCTTT. V usage is TRBV5-5 and J usage is TRBJ1-1, with a tentative D call TRBD1 (6 bases). The CDR3 contains 15 residues. CDR1 and CDR2 from the germline V gene are SGHKS and YYEKEE (reference sequence). The ends were cut back, 2 bases at V and 6 bases at J, with 17 bases in the middle.

This chain uses TRBV20-1 with TRBJ2-7, with 7 bases fitting TRBD1. Germline CDR1 reads DFQATT; CDR2 reads SNEGSKA (reference sequence). This CDR3 contains 12 residues. The J segment lost 6 bases and the V segment lost 2 bases, leaving 4 bases of the junction unmatched. This CDR3 reads CSARSGQSEQYF. Here the CDR3 DNA reads TGCAGTGCTAGATCGGGACAGAGCGAGCAGTACTTC.